These 17 T cell receptor beta chains originate from one sample sequenced in a study of T cell responses to AZD1222 COVID-19 vaccine. TCRdb's copy holds only in-frame clones and misses some; the assay was immunoSEQ multiplex PCR. This sample carries some 81,000 clones, about 86% of them seen once, and the ten largest clones take approximately 5.6%. The starting material was peripheral blood, obtained 28 days after the second AZD1222 dose. The receptors here all came from an adult who received the AZD1222 COVID-19 vaccine.

This clone turned up a few times. The rearrangement joins TRBV24-1 to TRBJ1-1; weak D call: TRBD1 (6 bases). Germline V gene lookup returns CDR1 KGHDR and CDR2 SFDVKD. This CDR3 comprises 14 residues. Trimming cost V 7 bases and J 2 bases, with 13 bases left between them. This chain's CDR3 is CATRPTGLNTEAFF. The CDR3 region has the DNA TGTGCCACCAGACCGACAGGCCTTAACACTGAAGCTTTCTTT.

The chain combines TRBV30 with TRBJ2-7; 9 bases are shared with TRBD1. The V segment lost 3 bases and the J segment 4 bases; nucleotides outside the gene matches: 10. The CDR3 is 15 amino acids. CDR1 and CDR2 from the germline V gene are GTSNPN and SVGIG (reference sequence). CDR3 coding DNA: TGTGCCTGGAGGCCGACCGGGACAGGGAAATACGAGCAGTACTTC. Translated: CAWRPTGTGKYEQYF.

This chain uses TRBV5-4 with TRBJ2-1; 7 bases line up with TRBD1. The trim removed 4 bases at V and 0 bases at J, leaving 4 bases unmatched. The CDR3 is made up of 15 amino acids. Per germline, CDR1 SGHNT and CDR2 YYREEE (reference sequence). This CDR3 is CASSAQGLSYNEQFF. As DNA, the CDR3 is TGTGCCAGCAGCGCACAGGGGCTCTCCTACAATGAGCAGTTCTTC.

As DNA, the CDR3 is TGTGCCAGCAGTCTGTGGACAGGAGCCACCGGGGAGCTGTTTTTT. Residues: CASSLWTGATGELFF. The chain recombines TRBV28 with TRBJ2-2, with 7 bases identical to TRBD1. Germline trimming cut 5 bases from V and 4 bases from J; bases unmatched to any gene: 7. The germline V gene encodes CDR1 MDHEN and CDR2 SYDVKM. This CDR3 contains 15 residues.

The chain uses TRBV6-1 and TRBJ2-5, with 7 bases fitting TRBD1. J gave up 5 bases and V 4 bases, and 7 bases lay outside the gene matches. Germline V gene lookup returns CDR1 MNHNS and CDR2 SASEGT. The CDR3 length is 14 residues. The DNA of the CDR3 is TGTGCCAGCAGTGCCAGACAGGGTGGGGAGACCCAGTACTTC. This encodes CASSARQGGETQYF.

The V gene is TRBV1, the J gene TRBJ2-7; the table's D call TRBD2 went unverified against the DNA. TRBV1 is an annotated pseudogene. This CDR3 has 16 amino acids. The CDR3 protein is CTSIEYNGRPGYEQYF. CDR3 nucleotide sequence: TGCACCAGCATCGAATACAACGGGAGGCCGGGTTACGAGCAGTACTTC.

V usage is TRBV5-1 and J usage is TRBJ2-1; 10 nucleotides agree with TRBD1. This CDR3 is built from 14 residues. Germline V CDR1 and CDR2: SGHRS, YFSETQ. V dropped 3 bases and J dropped 9; count of bases not matched to a gene: 6. The CDR3: CASSSDRGYAEQFF. In nucleotides, the CDR3 is TGCGCCAGCAGCTCGGACAGGGGGTATGCTGAGCAGTTCTTC.

This clone was seen once. V usage is TRBV5-1 and J usage is TRBJ2-5; 12 nucleotides line up with TRBD2. This CDR3 is 16 amino acids long. Looked up from germline, CDR1 is SGHRS and CDR2 is YFSETQ. V was clipped by 3 bases and J by 5 bases; unmatched bases: 8. CDR3: CASSYGLAGKEETQYF. CDR3 coding DNA: TGCGCCAGCAGCTACGGACTAGCGGGGAAGGAGGAGACCCAGTACTTC. The full variable domain, in which reference TRBV5-1 and TRBJ2-5 provide the parts outside the CDR3, is KAGVTQTPRYLIKTRGQQVTLSCSPISGHRSVSWYQQTPGQGLQFLFEYFSETQRNKGNFPGRFSGRQFSNSRSEMNVSTLELGDSALYLCASSYGLAGKEETQYFGPGTRLLVL.

The rearrangement uses TRBV2 and TRBJ2-2; 9 bases are shared with TRBD1. The J segment lost 0 bases and the V segment lost 7 bases, leaving 6 bases of the junction unmatched. Germline V lookup: CDR1 SNHLY, CDR2 FYNNEI. CDR3 length equals 16 residues. CDR3 sequence: CASTPQGAANTGELFF. DNA for the CDR3: TGTGCCAGCACCCCACAGGGGGCCGCGAACACCGGGGAGCTGTTTTTT. Full variable domain (outside the CDR3, taken from reference TRBV2 and TRBJ2-2): EPEVTQTPSHQVTQMGQEVILRCVPISNHLYFYWYRQILGQKVEFLVSFYNNEISEKSEIFDDQFSVERPDGSNFTLKIRSTKLEDSAMYFCASTPQGAANTGELFFGEGSRLTVL.

This chain uses TRBV29-1 with TRBJ2-7; the D call may be TRBD1 or TRBD2 (5 bases each). The CDR3 totals 13 residues. Trimming stripped 6 bases from V and 0 bases from J, with 12 bases between. In germline, CDR1 is SQVTM, CDR2 ANQGSEA. The CDR3 DNA reads as TGCAGCGTCCGGGACCTCTACTCCTACGAGCAGTACTTC. Protein sequence: CSVRDLYSYEQYF.

The rearrangement links TRBV27 to TRBJ1-6; 12 bases map to TRBD1. Germline CDR1 MNHEY, CDR2 SMNVEV (reference sequence). The CDR3 covers 14 residues. V gave up 7 bases and J gave up 8 bases; unmatched junction bases: 3. CDR3 loop: CASTRDRGHSPLHF. In DNA form, the CDR3 reads TGTGCCAGCACCAGGGACAGGGGGCATTCACCCCTCCACTTT.

The genes are TRBV14 and TRBJ2-6; D unclear. V lost 2 bases, J lost 0 bases, and 5 bases lay in between. From germline, CDR1 is SGHDN and CDR2 FVKESK. The CDR3 sequence is 15 residues long. DNA of the CDR3: TGTGCCAGCAGCCAAAGGTCCTCTGGGGCCAACGTCCTGACTTTC. Translating gives CASSQRSSGANVLTF.

The rearrangement links TRBV7-9 to TRBJ1-4, with unresolved D. The V end was cut by 5 bases, the J end by 0 bases, with 10 bases between. The CDR3 is 15 amino acids. CDR1 is SEHNR and CDR2 is FQNEAQ in the germline V gene (reference sequence). This CDR3 is CASSPPVATNEKLFF. As DNA, the CDR3 is TGTGCCAGCAGCCCCCCGGTTGCAACTAATGAAAAACTGTTTTTT.

The V call is TRBV19, the J call TRBJ2-7; a possible D gene is TRBD1 (5 bases). The CDR3 spans 14 residues. The germline V gene encodes CDR1 LNHDA and CDR2 SQIVND (reference sequence). V was trimmed by 2 bases and J by 5 bases, leaving 13 bases between them. The CDR3 coding sequence is TGTGCCAGTAGTATAACGCAGGGTAGCCACGAGCAGTACTTC. Translation gives CASSITQGSHEQYF.

This sequence joins TRBV6-9 and TRBJ2-5; TRBD2 agrees at 12 bases. J was trimmed by 1 base and V by 2 bases; bases with no gene match: 8. Germline assignment: CDR1 MNHGY and CDR2 SVAAGI. The CDR3 is made up of 18 amino acids. CDR3 sequence reads: CASSYNIMTSGGQETQYF. CDR3 coding DNA: TGTGCCAGCAGTTATAATATTATGACTAGCGGGGGCCAAGAGACCCAGTACTTC.

This sequence joins TRBV1 and TRBJ1-5. TRBV1 is recorded as a pseudogene. CDR3 length: 17 amino acids. As DNA, the CDR3 is TGCACCAGCAGCCAAGGATCGGGGGGCCATTGTGGACAGCCCCAGCATTTT. Protein product: CTSSQGSGGHCGQPQHF.

In DNA form, the CDR3 reads TGTGCCAGCAGCAAACCCCCAAACACTGAAGCTTTCTTT. It is translated as CASSKPPNTEAFF. The V call is TRBV7-2, the J call TRBJ1-1, with D uncertain. The CDR3 runs to 13 residues. In germline, CDR1 is SGHTA, CDR2 FQGNSA. Deletions cut 5 bases from V and 2 bases from J, with 9 bases between. Based on the CDR3 plus reference TRBV7-2 and TRBJ1-1, the full variable domain is GAGVSQSPSNKVTEKGKDVELRCDPISGHTALYWYRQSLGQGLEFLIYFQGNSAPDKSGLPSDRFSAERTGGSVSTLTIQRTQQEDSAVYLCASSKPPNTEAFFGQGTRLTVV.